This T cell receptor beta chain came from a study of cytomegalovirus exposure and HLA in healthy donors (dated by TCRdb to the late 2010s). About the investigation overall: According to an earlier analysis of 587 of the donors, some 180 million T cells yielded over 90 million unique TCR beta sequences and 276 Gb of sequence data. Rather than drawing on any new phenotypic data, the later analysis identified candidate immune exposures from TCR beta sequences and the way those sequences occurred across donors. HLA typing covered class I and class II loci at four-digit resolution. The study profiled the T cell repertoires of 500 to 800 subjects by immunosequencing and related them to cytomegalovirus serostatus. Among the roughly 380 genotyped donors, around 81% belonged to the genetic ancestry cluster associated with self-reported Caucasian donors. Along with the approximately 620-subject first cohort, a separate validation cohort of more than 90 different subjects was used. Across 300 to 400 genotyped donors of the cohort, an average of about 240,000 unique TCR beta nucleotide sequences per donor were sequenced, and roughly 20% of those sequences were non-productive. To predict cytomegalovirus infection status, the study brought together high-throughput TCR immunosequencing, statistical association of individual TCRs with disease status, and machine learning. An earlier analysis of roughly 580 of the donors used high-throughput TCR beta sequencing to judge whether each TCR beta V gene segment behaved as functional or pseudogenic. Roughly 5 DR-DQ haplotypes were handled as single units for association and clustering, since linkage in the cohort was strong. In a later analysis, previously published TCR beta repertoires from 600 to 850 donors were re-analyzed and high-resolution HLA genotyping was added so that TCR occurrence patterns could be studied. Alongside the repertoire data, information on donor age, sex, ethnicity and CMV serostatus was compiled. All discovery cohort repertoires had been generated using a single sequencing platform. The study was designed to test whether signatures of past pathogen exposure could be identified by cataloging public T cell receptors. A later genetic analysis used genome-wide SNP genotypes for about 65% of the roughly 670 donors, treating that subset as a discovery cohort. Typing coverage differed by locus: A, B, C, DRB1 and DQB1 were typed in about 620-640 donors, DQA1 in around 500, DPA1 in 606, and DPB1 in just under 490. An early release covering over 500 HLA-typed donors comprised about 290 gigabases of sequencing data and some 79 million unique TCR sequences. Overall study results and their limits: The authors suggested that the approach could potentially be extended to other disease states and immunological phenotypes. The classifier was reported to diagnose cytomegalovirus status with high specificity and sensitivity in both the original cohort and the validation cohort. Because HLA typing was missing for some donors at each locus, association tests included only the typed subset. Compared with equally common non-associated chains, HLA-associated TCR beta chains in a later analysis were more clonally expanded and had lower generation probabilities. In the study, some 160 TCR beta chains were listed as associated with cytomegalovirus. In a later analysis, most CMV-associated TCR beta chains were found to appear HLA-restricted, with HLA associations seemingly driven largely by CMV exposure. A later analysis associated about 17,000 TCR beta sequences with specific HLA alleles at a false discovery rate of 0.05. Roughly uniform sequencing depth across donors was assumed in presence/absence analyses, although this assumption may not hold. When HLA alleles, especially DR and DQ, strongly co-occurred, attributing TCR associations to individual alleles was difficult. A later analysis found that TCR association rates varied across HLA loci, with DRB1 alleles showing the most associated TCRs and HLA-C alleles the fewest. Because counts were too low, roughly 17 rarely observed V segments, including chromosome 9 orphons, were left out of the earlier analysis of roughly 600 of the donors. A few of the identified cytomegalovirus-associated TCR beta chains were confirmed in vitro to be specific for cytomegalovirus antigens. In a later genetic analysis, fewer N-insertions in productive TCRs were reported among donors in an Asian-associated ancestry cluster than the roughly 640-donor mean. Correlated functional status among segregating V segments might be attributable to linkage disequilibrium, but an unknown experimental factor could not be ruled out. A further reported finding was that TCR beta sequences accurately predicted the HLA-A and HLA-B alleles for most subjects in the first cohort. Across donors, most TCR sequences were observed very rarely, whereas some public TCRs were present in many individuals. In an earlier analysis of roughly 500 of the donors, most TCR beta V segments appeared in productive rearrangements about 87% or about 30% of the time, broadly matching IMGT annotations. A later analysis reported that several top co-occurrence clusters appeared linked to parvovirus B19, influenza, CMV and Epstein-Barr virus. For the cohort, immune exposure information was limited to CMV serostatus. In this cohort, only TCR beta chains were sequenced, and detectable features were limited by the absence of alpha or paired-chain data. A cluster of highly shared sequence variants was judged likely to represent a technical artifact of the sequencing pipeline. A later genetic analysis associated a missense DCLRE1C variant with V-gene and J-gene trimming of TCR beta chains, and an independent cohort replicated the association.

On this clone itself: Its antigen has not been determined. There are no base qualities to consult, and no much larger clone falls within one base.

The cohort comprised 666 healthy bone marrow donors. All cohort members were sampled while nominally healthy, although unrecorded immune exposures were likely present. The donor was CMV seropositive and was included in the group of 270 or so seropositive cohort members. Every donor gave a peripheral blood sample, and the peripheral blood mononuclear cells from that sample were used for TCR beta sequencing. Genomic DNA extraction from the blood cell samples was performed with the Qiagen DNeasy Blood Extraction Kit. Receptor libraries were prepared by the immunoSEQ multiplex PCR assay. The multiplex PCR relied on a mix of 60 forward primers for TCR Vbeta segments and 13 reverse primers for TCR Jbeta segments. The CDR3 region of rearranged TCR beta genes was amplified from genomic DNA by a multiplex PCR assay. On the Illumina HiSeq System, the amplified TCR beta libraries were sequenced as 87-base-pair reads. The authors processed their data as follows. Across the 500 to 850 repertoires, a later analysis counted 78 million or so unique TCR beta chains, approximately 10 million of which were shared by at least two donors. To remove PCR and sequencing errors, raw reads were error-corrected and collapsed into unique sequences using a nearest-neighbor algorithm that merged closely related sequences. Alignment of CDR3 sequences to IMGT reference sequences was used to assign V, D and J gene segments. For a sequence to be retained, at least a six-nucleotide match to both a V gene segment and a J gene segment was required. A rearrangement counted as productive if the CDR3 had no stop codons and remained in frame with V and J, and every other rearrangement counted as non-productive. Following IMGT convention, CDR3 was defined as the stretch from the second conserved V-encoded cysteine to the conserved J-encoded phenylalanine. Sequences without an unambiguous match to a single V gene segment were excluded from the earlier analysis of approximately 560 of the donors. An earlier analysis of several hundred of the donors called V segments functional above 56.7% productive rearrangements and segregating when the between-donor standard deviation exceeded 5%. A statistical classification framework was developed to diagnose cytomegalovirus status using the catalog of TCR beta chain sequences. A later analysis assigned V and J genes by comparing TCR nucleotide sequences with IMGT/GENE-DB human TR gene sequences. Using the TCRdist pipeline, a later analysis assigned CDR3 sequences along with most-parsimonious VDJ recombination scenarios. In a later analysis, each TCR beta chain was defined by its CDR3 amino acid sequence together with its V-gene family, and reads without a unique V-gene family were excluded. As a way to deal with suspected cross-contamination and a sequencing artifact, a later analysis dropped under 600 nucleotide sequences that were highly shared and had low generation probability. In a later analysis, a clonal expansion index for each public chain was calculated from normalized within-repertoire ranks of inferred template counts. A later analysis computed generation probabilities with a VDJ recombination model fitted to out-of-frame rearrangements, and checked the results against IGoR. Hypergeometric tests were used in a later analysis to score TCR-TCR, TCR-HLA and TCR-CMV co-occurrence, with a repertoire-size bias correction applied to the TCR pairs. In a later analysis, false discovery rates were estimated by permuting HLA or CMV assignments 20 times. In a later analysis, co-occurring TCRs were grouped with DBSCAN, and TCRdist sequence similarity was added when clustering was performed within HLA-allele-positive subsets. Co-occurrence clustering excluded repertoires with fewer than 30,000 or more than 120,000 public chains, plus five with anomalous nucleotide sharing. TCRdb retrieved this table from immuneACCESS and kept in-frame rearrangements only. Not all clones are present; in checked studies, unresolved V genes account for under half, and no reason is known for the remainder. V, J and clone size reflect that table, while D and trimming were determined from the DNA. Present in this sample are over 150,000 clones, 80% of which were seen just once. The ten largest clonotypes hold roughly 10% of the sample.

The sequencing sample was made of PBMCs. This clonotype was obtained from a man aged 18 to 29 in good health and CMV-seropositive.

The base sequence is TGTGCCAGCAGCTTAACAGACAGGGCGGATGGCTACACCTTC. This sequence encodes CASSLTDRADGYTF. Recombination linked TRBV7-9 to TRBJ1-2, and 7 junctional nucleotides match TRBD1. The CDR3 contains 14 residues, cysteine and phenylalanine counted. Only the CDR3 part of the read is kept: 42 bases, read in frame from the first base. CDR1 and CDR2 are read off the germline V gene (reference sequence) as SEHNR and FQNEAQ. At the junction V is shortened by 2 bases and J by 6 bases; bases outside the gene matches: 6.